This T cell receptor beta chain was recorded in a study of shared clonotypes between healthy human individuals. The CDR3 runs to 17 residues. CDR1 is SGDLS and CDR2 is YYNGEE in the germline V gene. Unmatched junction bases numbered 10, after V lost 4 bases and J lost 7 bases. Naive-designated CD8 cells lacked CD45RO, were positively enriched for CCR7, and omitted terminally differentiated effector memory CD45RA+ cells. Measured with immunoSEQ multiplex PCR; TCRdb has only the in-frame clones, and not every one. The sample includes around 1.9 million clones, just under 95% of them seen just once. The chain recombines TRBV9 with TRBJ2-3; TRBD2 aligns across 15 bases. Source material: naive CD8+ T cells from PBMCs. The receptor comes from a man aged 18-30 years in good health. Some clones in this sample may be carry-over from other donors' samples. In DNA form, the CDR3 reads TGTGCCAGCAGCCTGCGGACTAGCGGGAGGGCCGAGTATACGCAGTATTTT. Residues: CASSLRTSGRAEYTQYF.